In its sample, the clone carrying this TCR beta chain was seen a few times. The J segment lost 6 bases and the V segment lost 3 bases, leaving 10 bases of the junction unmatched. The germline V gene has CDR1 WSHSY and CDR2 SAAADI. The CDR3 has 16 residues. The data are from a study of blood T cells in healthy people across ages. A J-beta primer mix and a sample-barcoded 5' primer were used in a second PCR of about 7 to 12 cycles. From the 5' RACE reads, TCRdb called clonotypes with MiXCR, one entry per CDR3 protein. The sample yields about a million distinct CDR3 sequences, 51% seen once. Sequencing was performed on blood. V usage is TRBV10-2 and J usage is TRBJ2-4; 8 bases are a match to TRBD1. The sequence derives from a woman aged 55-69 years in good health. The CDR3: CASSDWNRGAGNIQYF. The CDR3 DNA reads as TGCGCCAGCAGTGATTGGAACAGGGGGGCTGGAAACATTCAGTACTTC.